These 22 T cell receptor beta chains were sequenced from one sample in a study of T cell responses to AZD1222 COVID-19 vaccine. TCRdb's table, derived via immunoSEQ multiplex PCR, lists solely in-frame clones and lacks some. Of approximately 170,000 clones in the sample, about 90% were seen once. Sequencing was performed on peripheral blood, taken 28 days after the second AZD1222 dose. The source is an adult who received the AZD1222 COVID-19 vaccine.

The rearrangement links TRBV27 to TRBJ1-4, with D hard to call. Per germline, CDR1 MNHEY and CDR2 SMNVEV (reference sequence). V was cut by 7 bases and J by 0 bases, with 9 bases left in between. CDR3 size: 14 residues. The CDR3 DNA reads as TGTGCCAGCACCTCAGTCGCAACTAATGAAAAACTGTTTTTT. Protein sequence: CASTSVATNEKLFF.

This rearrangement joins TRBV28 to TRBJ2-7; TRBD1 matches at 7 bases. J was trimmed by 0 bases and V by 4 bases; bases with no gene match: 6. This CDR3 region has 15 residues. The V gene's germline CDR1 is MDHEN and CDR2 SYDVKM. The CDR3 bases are TGTGCCAGCAGTTACAGGGGAACCCTCTCCTACGAGCAGTACTTC. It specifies CASSYRGTLSYEQYF.

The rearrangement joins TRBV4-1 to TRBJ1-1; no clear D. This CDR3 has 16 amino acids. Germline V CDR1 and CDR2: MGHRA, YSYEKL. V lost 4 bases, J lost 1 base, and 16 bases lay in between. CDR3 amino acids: CASSPPGVTTNTEAFF. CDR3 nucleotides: TGCGCCAGCAGCCCTCCCGGGGTGACGACGAACACTGAAGCTTTCTTT.

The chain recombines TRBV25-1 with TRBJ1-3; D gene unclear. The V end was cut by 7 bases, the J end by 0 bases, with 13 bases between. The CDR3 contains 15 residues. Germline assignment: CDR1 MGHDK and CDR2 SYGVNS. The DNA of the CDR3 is TGTGCCAGCACACCGACAACGAACTCTGGAAACACCATATATTTT. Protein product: CASTPTTNSGNTIYF. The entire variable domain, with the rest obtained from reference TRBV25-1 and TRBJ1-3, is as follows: EADIYQTPRYLVIGTGKKITLECSQTMGHDKMYWYQQDPGMELHLIHYSYGVNSTEKGDLSSESTVSRIRTEHFPLTLESARPSHTSQYLCASTPTTNSGNTIYFGEGSWLTVV.

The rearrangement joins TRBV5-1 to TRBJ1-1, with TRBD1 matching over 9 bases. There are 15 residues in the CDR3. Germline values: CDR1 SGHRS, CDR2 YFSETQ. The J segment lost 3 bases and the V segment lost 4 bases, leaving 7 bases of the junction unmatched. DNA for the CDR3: TGCGCCAGCAGCCCGGGACAGGGACAGTACACTGAAGCTTTCTTT. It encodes CASSPGQGQYTEAFF.

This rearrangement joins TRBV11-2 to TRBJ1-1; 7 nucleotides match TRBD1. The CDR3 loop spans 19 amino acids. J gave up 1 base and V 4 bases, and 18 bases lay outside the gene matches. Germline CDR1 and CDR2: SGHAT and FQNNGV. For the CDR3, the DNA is TGTGCCAGCAGCTCCTTTCCAAAGACAGGGACCGCCGGGAACACTGAAGCTTTCTTT. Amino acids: CASSSFPKTGTAGNTEAFF.

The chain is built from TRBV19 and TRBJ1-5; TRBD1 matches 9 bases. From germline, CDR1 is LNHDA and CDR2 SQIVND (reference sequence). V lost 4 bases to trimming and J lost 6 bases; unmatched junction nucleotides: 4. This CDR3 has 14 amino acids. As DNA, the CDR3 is TGTGCCAGTAGTACCAGACAGGGGGGTCAGCCCCAGCATTTT. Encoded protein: CASSTRQGGQPQHF.

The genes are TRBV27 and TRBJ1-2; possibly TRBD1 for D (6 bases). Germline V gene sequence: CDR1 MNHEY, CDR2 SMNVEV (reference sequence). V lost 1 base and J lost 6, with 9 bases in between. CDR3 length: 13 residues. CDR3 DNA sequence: TGTGCCAGCAGTTTATTCAGGGGACATGGCTACACCTTC. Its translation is CASSLFRGHGYTF.

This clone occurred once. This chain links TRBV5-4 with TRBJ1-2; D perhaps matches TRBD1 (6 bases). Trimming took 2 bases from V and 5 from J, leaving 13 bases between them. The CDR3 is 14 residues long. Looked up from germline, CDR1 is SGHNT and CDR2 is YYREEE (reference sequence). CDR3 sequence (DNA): TGTGCCAGCAGCTTCGGGGGCCCGTTATATGGCTACACCTTC. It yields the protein CASSFGGPLYGYTF.

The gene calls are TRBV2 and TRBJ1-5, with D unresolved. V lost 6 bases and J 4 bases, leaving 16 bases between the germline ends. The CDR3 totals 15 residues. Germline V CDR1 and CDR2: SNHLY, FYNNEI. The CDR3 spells CASRHSGSQNQPQHF. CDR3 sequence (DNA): TGTGCCAGCAGACACAGCGGGTCCCAGAATCAGCCCCAGCATTTT. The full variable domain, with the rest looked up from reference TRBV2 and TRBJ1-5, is EPEVTQTPSHQVTQMGQEVILRCVPISNHLYFYWYRQILGQKVEFLVSFYNNEISEKSEIFDDQFSVERPDGSNFTLKIRSTKLEDSAMYFCASRHSGSQNQPQHFGDGTRLSIL.

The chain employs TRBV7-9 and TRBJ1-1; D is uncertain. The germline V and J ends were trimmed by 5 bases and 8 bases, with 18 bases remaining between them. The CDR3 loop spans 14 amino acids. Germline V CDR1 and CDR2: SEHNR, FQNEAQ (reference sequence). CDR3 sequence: CASSRVKRGSEAFF. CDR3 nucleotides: TGTGCCAGCAGCCGAGTTAAGCGCGGGTCCGAAGCTTTCTTT.

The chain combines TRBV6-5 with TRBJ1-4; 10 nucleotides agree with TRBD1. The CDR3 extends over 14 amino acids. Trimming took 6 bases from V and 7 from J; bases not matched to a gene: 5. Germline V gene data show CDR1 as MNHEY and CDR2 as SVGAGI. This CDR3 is CASRLGQGVEKLFF. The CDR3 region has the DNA TGTGCCAGCAGGCTTGGACAGGGGGTTGAAAAACTGTTTTTT.

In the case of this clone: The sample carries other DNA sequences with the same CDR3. CDR3 in amino acids: CASSLEPNYGYTF. CDR3 DNA sequence: TGTGCCAGCAGCTTAGAACCTAACTATGGCTACACCTTC. The J gene is TRBJ1-2, the V gene TRBV7-9; D call uncertain. V dropped 1 base and J dropped 0 bases, with 3 bases sitting between them. The CDR3 has 13 residues. The germline CDR1 and CDR2 sequences are SEHNR and FQNEAQ (reference sequence). Drawing the rest from reference TRBV7-9 and TRBJ1-2, the complete variable domain is DTGVSQNPRHKITKRGQNVTFRCDPISEHNRLYWYRQTLGQGPEFLTYFQNEAQLEKSRLLSDRFSAERPKGSFSTLEIQRTEQGDSAMYLCASSLEPNYGYTFGSGTRLTVV.

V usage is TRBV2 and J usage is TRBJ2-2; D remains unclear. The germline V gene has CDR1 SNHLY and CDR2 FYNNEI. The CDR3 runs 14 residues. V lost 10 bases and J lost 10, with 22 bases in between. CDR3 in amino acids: CATTRRMNAEELFF. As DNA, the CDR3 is TGTGCCACCACCAGACGGATGAACGCCGAGGAGCTGTTTTTT.

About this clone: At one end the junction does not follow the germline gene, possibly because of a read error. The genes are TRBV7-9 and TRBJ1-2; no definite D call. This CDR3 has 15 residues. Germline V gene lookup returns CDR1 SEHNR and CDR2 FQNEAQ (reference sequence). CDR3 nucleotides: TGTGCCAGCAGCTTAGTAGTTCGGAGTCTTTATGCCTACACCTTC. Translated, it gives CASSLVVRSLYAYTF. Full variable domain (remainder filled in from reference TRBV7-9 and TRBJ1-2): DTGVSQNPRHKITKRGQNVTFRCDPISEHNRLYWYRQTLGQGPEFLTYFQNEAQLEKSRLLSDRFSAERPKGSFSTLEIQRTEQGDSAMYLCASSLVVRSLYAYTFGSGTRLTVV.

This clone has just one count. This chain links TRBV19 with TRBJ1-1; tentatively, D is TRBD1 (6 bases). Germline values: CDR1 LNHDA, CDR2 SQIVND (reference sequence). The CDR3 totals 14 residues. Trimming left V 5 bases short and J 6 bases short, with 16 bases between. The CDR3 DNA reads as TGTGCCAGTAGTGCCGTTTGGGGGGCTGCTGAAGCTTTCTTT. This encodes CASSAVWGAAEAFF. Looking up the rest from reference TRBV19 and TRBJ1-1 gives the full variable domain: DGGITQSPKYLFRKEGQNVTLSCEQNLNHDAMYWYRQDPGQGLRLIYYSQIVNDFQKGDIAEGYSVSREKKESFPLTVTSAQKNPTAFYLCASSAVWGAAEAFFGQGTRLTVV.

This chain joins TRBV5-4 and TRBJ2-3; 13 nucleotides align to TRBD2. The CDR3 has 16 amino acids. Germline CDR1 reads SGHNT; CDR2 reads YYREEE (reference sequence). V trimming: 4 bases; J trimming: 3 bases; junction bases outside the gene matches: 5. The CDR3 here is CASSRGLAGVTDTQYF. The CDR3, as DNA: TGTGCCAGCAGCAGAGGACTAGCGGGGGTAACAGATACGCAGTATTTT.

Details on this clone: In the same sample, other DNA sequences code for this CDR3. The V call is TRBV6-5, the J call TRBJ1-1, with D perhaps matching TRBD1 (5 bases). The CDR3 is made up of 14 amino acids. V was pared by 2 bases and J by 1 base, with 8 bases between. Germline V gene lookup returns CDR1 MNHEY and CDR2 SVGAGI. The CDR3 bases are TGTGCCAGCAGTTACGGGGGATCGAACACTGAAGCTTTCTTT. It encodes CASSYGGSNTEAFF.

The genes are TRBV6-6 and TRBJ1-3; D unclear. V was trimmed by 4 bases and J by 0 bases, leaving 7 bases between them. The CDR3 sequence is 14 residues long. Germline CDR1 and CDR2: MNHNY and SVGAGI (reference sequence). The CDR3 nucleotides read TGTGCCAGCAGTTTCGAGGTCTCTGGAAACACCATATATTTT. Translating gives CASSFEVSGNTIYF.

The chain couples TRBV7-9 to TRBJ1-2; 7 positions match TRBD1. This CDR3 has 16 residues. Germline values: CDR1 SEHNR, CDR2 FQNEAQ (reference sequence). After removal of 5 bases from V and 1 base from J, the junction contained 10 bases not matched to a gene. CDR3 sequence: CASSPQGQPFNYGYTF. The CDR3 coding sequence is TGTGCCAGCAGCCCCCAGGGACAGCCATTTAACTATGGCTACACCTTC.

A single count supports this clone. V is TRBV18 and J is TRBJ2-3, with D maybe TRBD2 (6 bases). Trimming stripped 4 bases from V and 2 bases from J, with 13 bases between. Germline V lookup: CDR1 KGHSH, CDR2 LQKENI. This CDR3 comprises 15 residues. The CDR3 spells CASSLFSGSTDTQYF. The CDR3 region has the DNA TGTGCCAGCTCACTTTTTAGCGGATCCACAGATACGCAGTATTTT.

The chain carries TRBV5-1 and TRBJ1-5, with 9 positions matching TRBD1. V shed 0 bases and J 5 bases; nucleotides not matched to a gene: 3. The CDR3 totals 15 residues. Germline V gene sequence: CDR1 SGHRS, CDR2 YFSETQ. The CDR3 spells CASSLGDREDQPQHF. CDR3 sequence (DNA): TGCGCCAGCAGCTTGGGGGACAGGGAGGATCAGCCCCAGCATTTT.